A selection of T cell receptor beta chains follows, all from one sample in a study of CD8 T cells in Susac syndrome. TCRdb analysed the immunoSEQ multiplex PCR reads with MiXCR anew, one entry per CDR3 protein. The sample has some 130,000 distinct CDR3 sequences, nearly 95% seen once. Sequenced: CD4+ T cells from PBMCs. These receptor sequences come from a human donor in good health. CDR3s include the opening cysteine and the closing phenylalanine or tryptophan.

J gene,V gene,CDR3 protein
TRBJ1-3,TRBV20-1,CSARNIQGNTIYF
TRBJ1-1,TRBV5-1,CASSPGHRDTEAFF
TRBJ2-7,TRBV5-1,CASSLAGRPYEQYF
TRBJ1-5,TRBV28,CAMQGQGAGQPQHF
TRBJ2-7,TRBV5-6,CASSWRQGTYEQYF
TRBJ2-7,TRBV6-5,CASSYGRSSYEQYF
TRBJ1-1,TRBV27,CASSYKTGMNTEAFF
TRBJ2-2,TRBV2,CASSVLAGATGGELFF
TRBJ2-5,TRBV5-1,CASSFGQGRETQYF
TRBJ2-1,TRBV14,CASSQDFWTSENEQFF
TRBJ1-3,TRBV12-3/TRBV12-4,CASSPLGQGAGNTIYF
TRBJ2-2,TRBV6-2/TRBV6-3,CASGYSGSYNGELFF
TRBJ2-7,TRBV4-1,CASSRRRGGNDEQYF
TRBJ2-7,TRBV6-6,CASTFGDYPYEQYF
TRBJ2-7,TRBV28,CASSLSPILHEQYF
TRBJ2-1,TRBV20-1,CSAREGSGRANEQFF
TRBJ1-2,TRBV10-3,CAISEQEGLYGYTF
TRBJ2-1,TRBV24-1,CATSHNNEQFF
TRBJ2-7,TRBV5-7,CASSGPNLAGASYEQYF
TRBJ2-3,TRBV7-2,CASSQRDRRTADTQYF
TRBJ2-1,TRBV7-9,CASSPRVAVYNEQFF
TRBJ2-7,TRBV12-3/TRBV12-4,CASSFGGAEGEQYF
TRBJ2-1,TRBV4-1,CASSQGASGASYNEQFF
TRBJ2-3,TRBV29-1,CSVDPGLLLADTQYF
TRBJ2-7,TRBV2,CASSRASYEQYF
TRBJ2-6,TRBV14,CASSQVPHRSGANVLTF
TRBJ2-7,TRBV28,CASHSPGTGMYEQYF
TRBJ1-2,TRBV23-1,CASSQSKGRQTNYGYTF
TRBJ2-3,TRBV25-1,CASTEGAADTQYF
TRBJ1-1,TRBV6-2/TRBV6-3,CASSSTGGNTEAFF
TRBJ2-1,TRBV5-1,CASSAGRSSYNEQFF
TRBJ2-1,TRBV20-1,CSAIDSGTEQFF
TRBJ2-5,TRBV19,CASSPQGQETQYF
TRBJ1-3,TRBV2,CASRGTGNSGNTIYF
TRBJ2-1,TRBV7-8,CASSLGGEGYNEQFF
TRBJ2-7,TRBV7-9,CASTSRGTYEQYF
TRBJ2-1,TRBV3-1,CASSLPGQGYNEQFF
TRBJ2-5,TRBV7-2,CASSLAGAQETQYF